These 11 T cell receptor beta chains were all obtained from the same sample, sequenced in a study of T cell responses to AZD1222 COVID-19 vaccine. Here immunoSEQ multiplex PCR was the method, and the copy in TCRdb shows in-frame clones only, minus some. Among roughly 100,000 clones listed, roughly 89% were seen once. The sample was peripheral blood, taken 28 days after the second AZD1222 dose. Receptor source: an adult who received the AZD1222 COVID-19 vaccine.

The chain uses TRBV7-3 and TRBJ2-1, with TRBD2 matching 14 bases. Germline lookup yields CDR1 SGHTA and CDR2 FQGTGA. J gave up 10 bases and V 4 bases, and 12 bases lay outside the gene matches. The CDR3 loop spans 17 amino acids. The CDR3 nucleotides read TGTGCCAGCAGCTCTTATCCAGGACTAGCGGGAGGCCGGGAGCAGTTCTTC. Protein sequence: CASSSYPGLAGGREQFF.

The J gene is TRBJ2-7, the V gene TRBV7-2; D is possibly TRBD2 (6 bases). This CDR3 is built from 13 residues. Germline V gene data show CDR1 as SGHTA and CDR2 as FQGNSA. The germline V and J ends were trimmed by 9 bases and 0 bases, with 12 bases remaining between them. In DNA form, the CDR3 reads TGTGCCAGTAGTCGGGGGTCCTCCTACGAGCAGTACTTC. As protein: CASSRGSSYEQYF.

V is TRBV18 and J is TRBJ1-1, with TRBD1 matching 9 bases. The CDR3 has 14 residues. CDR1 is KGHSH and CDR2 is LQKENI in the germline V gene. Trimming removed 6 bases from V and 1 base from J; junction bases left unmatched: 3. The CDR3 nucleotides are TGTGCCAGCTCCATGGGACAGGGGAACACTGAAGCTTTCTTT. Amino acids: CASSMGQGNTEAFF.

J is TRBJ1-4 and V is TRBV29-1, with a tentative D call TRBD1 (5 bases). V was shortened by 6 bases and J by 5 bases, with 7 bases between the two germline ends. The CDR3 length is 11 residues. The V gene's germline CDR1 is SQVTM and CDR2 ANQGSEA. CDR3 region: CSVEGNEKLFF. In DNA, the CDR3 is TGCAGCGTGGAGGGGAATGAAAAACTGTTTTTT.

The chain joins TRBV2 to TRBJ2-1; 9 nucleotides line up with TRBD2. This CDR3 is built from 15 residues. From germline, CDR1 is SNHLY and CDR2 FYNNEI. J gave up 7 bases and V 6 bases, and 10 bases lay outside the gene matches. CDR3 sequence reads: CASSDPGLALNEQFF. The DNA for the CDR3 is TGTGCCAGCAGCGACCCGGGACTAGCATTGAATGAGCAGTTCTTC.

The chain employs TRBV25-1 and TRBJ2-1; TRBD1 aligns across 7 bases. Germline CDR1 reads MGHDK; CDR2 reads SYGVNS. V dropped 8 bases and J dropped 10; count of bases not matched to a gene: 11. This CDR3 is built from 13 residues. CDR3 loop: CASAQSGGNEQFF. The CDR3 region has the DNA TGTGCCAGCGCCCAATCAGGGGGTAACGAGCAGTTCTTC.

This rearrangement joins TRBV5-1 to TRBJ2-7; TRBD2 matches at 8 bases. Germline CDR1 and CDR2: SGHRS and YFSETQ. V lost 4 bases, J lost 7 bases, and 10 bases stayed unmatched. There are 14 residues in the CDR3. In DNA, the CDR3 is TGCGCCAGCAGCGCCACTAGCGGAGTGGGTGAGCAGTACTTC. It specifies CASSATSGVGEQYF.

V gene TRBV21-1 combines with J gene TRBJ1-5; the DNA was not used to check the table's D call, TRBD1. TRBV21-1 is assigned pseudogene status. CDR3 length equals 16 residues. CDR3 DNA: TGTGCCAGCAGCAAAGCAGGCAGGGCTAATGATCAGCCCCAGCATTTT. Amino acid sequence: CASSKAGRANDQPQHF.

The chain has TRBV7-9 and TRBJ2-5, with 10 positions matching TRBD1. Germline CDR1 is SEHNR and CDR2 is FQNEAQ (reference sequence). The length of the CDR3 is 16 residues. J was trimmed by 2 bases and V by 3 bases; bases with no gene match: 6. The CDR3 DNA is TGTGCCAGCAGCTTCACGGGACAGGGGTGGCAAGAGACCCAGTACTTC. Translated, it gives CASSFTGQGWQETQYF.

V is TRBV3-1 (or the pseudogene TRBV3-2) and J is TRBJ1-5; TRBD1 aligns across 7 bases. CDR1 is LGHDT, CDR2 YNNKEL, per germline (reference sequence). Trimming removed 4 bases from V and 4 bases from J; junction bases left unmatched: 7. This CDR3 has 15 amino acids. The CDR3 reads CASSLNAGQNQPQHF. The CDR3, as DNA: TGTGCCAGCAGCCTTAACGCGGGACAGAATCAGCCCCAGCATTTT.

The chain recombines TRBV2 with TRBJ1-1, with 8 nucleotides matching TRBD1. Germline V gives CDR1 SNHLY, CDR2 FYNNEI. This CDR3 is 15 amino acids long. The ends lost 5 bases at V and 1 base at J; junction bases unmatched: 6. CDR3 coding DNA: TGTGCCAGCAGTTCAGGGGGCACGGGGAACACTGAAGCTTTCTTT. This gives the protein CASSSGGTGNTEAFF. Using reference TRBV2 and TRBJ1-1 for the parts outside the CDR3, the full variable domain is EPEVTQTPSHQVTQMGQEVILRCVPISNHLYFYWYRQILGQKVEFLVSFYNNEISEKSEIFDDQFSVERPDGSNFTLKIRSTKLEDSAMYFCASSSGGTGNTEAFFGQGTRLTVV.